These 22 T cell receptor beta chains originate from one sample sequenced in a study of T cell repertoires in cytomegalovirus infection. TCRdb re-called the reads through MiXCR, storing one row per CDR3 protein. The sample has hundreds of thousands of distinct CDR3 sequences; 15% to 20% are singletons. Sequencing was performed on PBMCs. The receptors were gathered from a human donor in good health (CMV status not recorded). Some clones in this sample may be carry-over from other donors' samples.

The rearrangement uses TRBV6-6 and TRBJ2-2; 8 bases are shared with TRBD1. The ends lost 11 bases at V and 4 bases at J; junction bases unmatched: 18. CDR1 is MNHNY, CDR2 SVGAGI, per germline (reference sequence). The CDR3 has 17 amino acids. CDR3 sequence reads: CAGRGTGGLRSTGELFF. The CDR3 nucleotides are TGTGCCGGCCGAGGGACAGGCGGCCTCCGGAGCACCGGGGAGCTGTTTTTT.

Of note for this clonotype: This may come from a read error, since a much larger clone is one base off. This chain's CDR3 is CASSSPTGWKTQYF. The CDR3 DNA sequence: TGTGCCAGCAGTTCGCCGACAGGGTGGAAGACCCAGTACTTC. This sequence joins TRBV27 and TRBJ2-5; 7 nucleotides line up with TRBD1. V lost 4 bases to trimming and J lost 6 bases; unmatched junction nucleotides: 8. Germline lookup yields CDR1 MNHEY and CDR2 SMNVEV (reference sequence). This CDR3 is built from 14 residues.

This clonotype was detected a few times. This chain connects TRBV19 to TRBJ2-7; 8 bases line up with TRBD1. Germline CDR1 LNHDA, CDR2 SQIVND (reference sequence). V lost 5 bases to trimming and J lost 0 bases; unmatched junction nucleotides: 6. This CDR3 has 15 amino acids. The CDR3 spells CASSQDRDNSYEQYF. CDR3 DNA sequence: TGTGCCAGTAGTCAGGACAGGGACAACTCCTACGAGCAGTACTTC.

The chain recombines TRBV10-3 with TRBJ2-1, with 12 bases aligning to TRBD2. CDR1 is ENHRY and CDR2 is SYGVKD in the germline V gene. Trimming took 3 bases from V and 4 from J; bases not matched to a gene: 4. This CDR3 is 16 amino acids long. The CDR3 is CAISDPTSGGYNEQFF. The DNA of the CDR3 is TGTGCCATCAGTGACCCAACTAGCGGGGGGTACAATGAGCAGTTCTTC.

This clonotype was observed a handful of times. The CDR3 DNA follows: TGTGCCAGTAGTATAGATCGGGGGATCGCGGGCGAGCAGTACTTC. Translating gives CASSIDRGIAGEQYF. The chain couples TRBV19 to TRBJ2-7, with D maybe TRBD2 (6 bases). CDR3 length equals 15 residues. V was shortened by 0 bases and J by 6 bases, with 15 bases between the two germline ends. Germline CDR1 is LNHDA and CDR2 is SQIVND (reference sequence).

This clonotype came up a few times. The V call is TRBV12-3 or TRBV12-4, the J call TRBJ1-5; D gene unclear. V lost 0 bases to trimming and J lost 3 bases, with 3 bases between them. The CDR3 runs 13 residues. CDR3 in DNA: TGTGCCAGCAGTTTAGCGACCAATCAGCCCCAGCATTTT. The encoded protein is CASSLATNQPQHF.

Many counts were recorded for this clonotype. The gene calls are TRBV12-3 or TRBV12-4 and TRBJ1-2; perhaps TRBD1 as D (5 bases). Deletions cut 2 bases from V and 8 bases from J, with 9 bases between. The CDR3 loop spans 12 amino acids. This CDR3 is CASSLRPGGYTF. DNA of the CDR3: TGTGCCAGCAGTTTAAGGCCAGGGGGCTACACCTTC.

The rearrangement joins TRBV18 to TRBJ2-6; D gene unclear. This CDR3 spans 12 amino acids. Looked up from germline, CDR1 is KGHSH and CDR2 is LQKENI. V lost 2 bases, J lost 6 bases, and 2 bases lay in between. CDR3: CASSPTANVLTF. DNA for the CDR3: TGTGCCAGCTCACCAACGGCCAACGTCCTGACTTTC.

This clonotype was detected ten times or more. This chain uses TRBV6-2 or TRBV6-3 with TRBJ2-7; 10 nucleotides agree with TRBD2. The V gene end was trimmed by 2 bases and the J gene end by 0 bases; junction bases not matched to a gene: 16. The CDR3 runs to 20 residues. Germline CDR1 is MNHEY and CDR2 is SVGEGT. CDR3 in amino acids: CASSYNIRASGGYSSYEQYF. The CDR3 nucleotides are TGTGCCAGCAGTTACAACATTCGGGCTAGCGGGGGCTACAGCTCCTACGAGCAGTACTTC.

There are a few counts of this clonotype. The chain has TRBV5-6 and TRBJ2-7; possibly TRBD1 or TRBD2 for D (5 bases each). The CDR3 has 14 residues. Trimming took off 2 bases at V and 6 bases at J, with 15 bases between the two ends. Germline V lookup: CDR1 SGHDT, CDR2 YYEEEE. The CDR3 is CASSLTGTRGEQYF. The CDR3 DNA reads TGTGCCAGCAGCTTAACCGGGACGAGAGGCGAGCAGTACTTC.

This chain connects TRBV20-1 to TRBJ2-7; 7 bases agree with TRBD1. This CDR3 contains 13 residues. V gave up 6 bases and J gave up 0 bases; unmatched junction bases: 5. CDR1 is DFQATT, CDR2 SNEGSKA, per germline (reference sequence). The CDR3 region is CSAARGSSYEQYF. CDR3 nucleotide sequence: TGCAGTGCCGCCAGGGGGAGCTCCTACGAGCAGTACTTC.

The J gene is TRBJ1-1, the V gene TRBV6-1; no firm D call. Germline loops: CDR1 MNHNS, CDR2 SASEGT. Trimming removed 2 bases at V and 0 bases at J, with 10 bases between. The CDR3 runs 15 residues. The CDR3 coding sequence is TGTGCCAGCAGTGAACCCGCGGGAGTGAACACTGAAGCTTTCTTT. Its protein product is CASSEPAGVNTEAFF.

The chain recombines TRBV7-2 with TRBJ1-5; 8 bases map to TRBD1. Looked up from germline, CDR1 is SGHTA and CDR2 is FQGNSA. This CDR3 is 15 amino acids long. V dropped 4 bases and J dropped 7; count of bases not matched to a gene: 9. CDR3 DNA sequence: TGTGCCAGCAGCTATGCAGGGGGCGCGGGGCAGCCCCAGCATTTT. Translation gives CASSYAGGAGQPQHF.

The chain joins TRBV3-1 to TRBJ2-5; no clear D. Germline V gene data show CDR1 as LGHDT and CDR2 as YNNKEL (reference sequence). Trimming cost V 2 bases and J 2 bases, with 3 bases left between them. The CDR3 is 12 amino acids. The CDR3: CASSQRQETQYF. The CDR3 DNA is TGTGCCAGCAGCCAACGGCAAGAGACCCAGTACTTC.

The chain joins TRBV7-8 to TRBJ1-1; TRBD1 might be the D (5 bases). The CDR3 runs to 14 residues. Germline V gene lookup returns CDR1 SGHVS and CDR2 FQNEAQ. Between the trimmed V and J ends, which lost 7 bases and 1 base, there was a span of 13 bases. The DNA for the CDR3 is TGTGCCAGCACCAATAGGGGCGGGAACACTGAAGCTTTCTTT. Translating gives CASTNRGGNTEAFF.

This clonotype occurred many times. This chain uses TRBV28 with TRBJ1-5; no firm D call. Trimming removed 3 bases from V and 4 bases from J, with 13 bases in between. This CDR3 contains 15 residues. CDR1 and CDR2 (germline): MDHEN, SYDVKM. Here the CDR3 reads CASSLMLVGNQPQHF. CDR3 coding DNA: TGTGCCAGCAGTTTGATGTTGGTAGGGAATCAGCCCCAGCATTTT.

This clonotype has ten or more counts. The chain joins TRBV11-2 to TRBJ2-7, with 7 bases lining up with TRBD1. Germline V gives CDR1 SGHAT, CDR2 FQNNGV. Unmatched junction bases numbered 17, after V lost 4 bases and J lost 11 bases. The CDR3 contains 15 residues. The CDR3 sequence is CASSSSNLPGQMKYF. The CDR3, as DNA: TGTGCCAGCAGCTCGTCGAATCTCCCGGGACAGATGAAGTACTTC.

The chain carries TRBV4-2 and TRBJ2-3; D is uncertain. In germline, CDR1 is LGHNA, CDR2 YNFKEQ. This CDR3 contains 14 residues. V lost 0 bases and J lost 5, with 9 bases in between. CDR3 sequence (DNA): TGTGCCAGCAGCCAAGACAGGAAGGGAGATACGCAGTATTTT. Its protein is CASSQDRKGDTQYF.

The V call is TRBV20-1, the J call TRBJ2-5, with D possibly matching TRBD1 (7 bases). The CDR3 has 15 amino acids. Trimming pared 4 bases from V and 4 bases from J, leaving 19 bases between. Looked up from germline, CDR1 is DFQATT and CDR2 is SNEGSKA (reference sequence). The CDR3 sequence: CSATPGQAGGETQYF. CDR3 in DNA: TGCAGTGCTACGCCCGGACAGGCCGGGGGAGAGACCCAGTACTTC.

The V call is TRBV6-2 or TRBV6-3, the J call TRBJ2-3, with D possibly matching TRBD2 (5 bases). The V gene's germline CDR1 is MNHEY and CDR2 SVGEGT. The CDR3 spans 15 residues. V dropped 6 bases and J dropped 0 bases, with 13 bases sitting between them. CDR3 DNA: TGTGCCAGCAGCTACGAGGAGGCTAGCACAGATACGCAGTATTTT. Translating it yields CASSYEEASTDTQYF.

This clonotype has at least ten counts. The V gene is TRBV10-3, the J gene TRBJ2-5; possibly TRBD2 for D (6 bases). The V gene lost 4 bases and the J gene lost 3 bases, with 18 bases spanning the gap. Per germline, CDR1 ENHRY and CDR2 SYGVKD. This CDR3 region has 16 residues. The CDR3 loop reads CAISGLAVSSKETQYF. In nucleotides, the CDR3 is TGTGCCATCAGTGGGTTAGCGGTATCCTCCAAAGAGACCCAGTACTTC.

This chain connects TRBV6-1 to TRBJ2-7, with 8 bases identical to TRBD2. Looked up from germline, CDR1 is MNHNS and CDR2 is SASEGT. V was pared by 5 bases and J by 12 bases, with 9 bases of the junction left unmatched. The CDR3 runs to 12 residues. The chain's CDR3 is CASSPYRGGLYF. In DNA form, the CDR3 reads TGTGCCAGCAGTCCATATCGGGGGGGGCTGTACTTC.